This TCR beta chain was retrieved from a study of radiotherapy plus CTLA-4 blockade in lung cancer. Chemo-refractory metastatic non-small-cell lung cancer patients were treated with focal radiation plus CTLA-4 blockade with ipilimumab. V lost 0 bases to trimming and J lost 4 bases, with 9 bases between them. This CDR3 has 15 residues. Germline CDR1 and CDR2: MNHEY and SVGAGI. This table comes from immunoSEQ multiplex PCR, and its TCRdb copy is limited to in-frame clones, with some not included. The table includes some 110,000 clones, about 85% detected once. The V and J genes are TRBV6-5 and TRBJ2-2; D is perhaps TRBD1 (5 bases). The source was peripheral blood, collected from a patient treated with radiotherapy plus ipilimumab. The clonotype was recovered from a human donor with non-small cell lung cancer that progressed on radiotherapy plus ipilimumab. Some clones in this sample may be carry-over from other donors' samples. CDR3 residues: CASSYSGRATGELFF. CDR3 nucleotides: TGTGCCAGCAGTTACTCGGGCAGGGCCACCGGGGAGCTGTTTTTT.